The rows below give T cell receptor beta chains drawn from one sample of a study of cytomegalovirus exposure and HLA in healthy donors. TCRdb's copy holds only in-frame clones and misses some; the assay was immunoSEQ multiplex PCR. This table holds roughly 190,000 clones, roughly 76% found once. Sequenced material: PBMCs. These TCRs come from a woman aged 30 to 39 in good health and CMV-seropositive. Both conserved end residues are part of each CDR3. The order of the fields is CDR3 length, clone size, J gene, V gene, CDR3 protein. Size is omitted from some rows. Given values are once, few, many or a class for expanded clones.

15 NA TRBJ1-2 TRBV19 CASRPQGRGSGGYTF
16 NA TRBJ2-7 TRBV7-2 CASSINRVSGPYEQYF
13 NA TRBJ2-3 TRBV7-2 CASKPGGADTQYF
14 NA TRBJ1-1 TRBV10-3 CAIRTGAMNTEAFF
13 NA TRBJ2-1 TRBV30 CAWTSGRAIEQFF
14 NA TRBJ1-5 TRBV29-1 CSVSGTGVNQPQHF
14 NA TRBJ2-7 TRBV28 CASRPGTGRHEQYF
15 NA TRBJ2-3 TRBV7-3 CASSPTGQGADTQYF
15 few TRBJ2-2 TRBV9 CASSVDGRGTGELFF
14 NA TRBJ1-1 TRBV10-3 CAISEAGRDTEAFF
12 many TRBJ1-1 TRBV15 CATSRDRGKAFF
13 NA TRBJ1-4 TRBV7-2 CASSLGQYEKLFF
14 NA TRBJ1-1 TRBV29-1 CSVERSMGNTEAFF
12 once TRBJ2-7 TRBV6-1 CASYRGTYEQYF
14 NA TRBJ1-2 TRBV11-2 CASSLTIANYGYTF
15 NA TRBJ2-7 TRBV5-1 CASSLGGGASYEQYF
17 NA TRBJ2-1 TRBV4-2 CASSPSVAGGSEREQFF
16 once TRBJ1-1 TRBV18 CASSPPGRGPYTEAFF
13 few TRBJ2-1 TRBV29-1 CSVRDRDYNEQFF
15 few TRBJ1-1 TRBV5-8 CASSFLRVGNTEAFF
15 NA TRBJ1-6 TRBV6-6 CASSLRDRTNSPLHF
13 NA TRBJ2-5 TRBV2 CASSRGRQETQYF
15 NA TRBJ2-7 TRBV29-1 CSVLGLAGLSYEQYF
15 NA TRBJ2-7 TRBV6-1 CASSETGTGSYEQYF
16 NA TRBJ2-2 TRBV7-9 CASSLASGGAAGELFF
15 NA TRBJ2-1 TRBV5-4 CASSLAGAPANEQFF
16 NA TRBJ2-2 TRBV5-1 CASSFLAGLNTGELFF
11 few NA TRBV19 CASSISNEQYF
14 once TRBJ1-2 TRBV28 CASSAGQGVVPLTF
12 NA TRBJ1-1 TRBV29-1 CSVSWSITEAFF
16 NA TRBJ2-7 TRBV27 CASSLGLAGPFYEQYF
17 NA TRBJ2-3 TRBV15 CATSRALTSGGTDTQYF
14 NA TRBJ2-1 TRBV10-3 CAIRPGQGNNEQFF
15 NA TRBJ2-5 TRBV15 CATAPTGGVLETQYF
16 NA TRBJ2-3 TRBV9 CASSAPASGVADTQYF
15 few TRBJ2-3 TRBV2 CASSEFGQGADTQYF
13 once TRBJ2-5 TRBV5-4 CASSLAGGETQYF
19 NA TRBJ2-5 TRBV4-2 CASSPTGEAWTSGWETQYF
14 NA TRBJ2-2 TRBV7-3 CASSLGAGTGELFF
13 NA TRBJ1-3 TRBV4-2 CASSQEAENTIYF
15 NA TRBJ1-6 TRBV18 CASSPRDSYNSPLHF
14 NA TRBJ2-1 TRBV11-1 CASGETSPYNEQFF
16 NA TRBJ2-3 TRBV4-3 CASSQDGTGGTDTQYF
13 NA TRBJ2-2 TRBV7-9 CASSPQGTGELFF
14 NA TRBJ1-2 TRBV25-1 CASSLTGEGNGYTF
11 once TRBJ2-1 TRBV7-2 CASSPGGEQFF
14 NA TRBJ2-3 TRBV4-2 CASSQDRGLDTQYF
17 NA TRBJ1-5 TRBV28 CASSRPGLTRGRQPQHF
16 NA TRBJ2-7 TRBV6-6 CASSSKSGRPPYEQYF
16 NA TRBJ2-3 TRBV5-1 CASSRGLEGNTDTQYF
17 NA TRBJ2-1 TRBV2 CASTQWGGDLTYNEQFF
15 NA TRBJ1-1 TRBV7-2 CASSLDIRQVTEAFF
15 few TRBJ2-3 TRBV7-2 CASSPRTGSTDTQYF